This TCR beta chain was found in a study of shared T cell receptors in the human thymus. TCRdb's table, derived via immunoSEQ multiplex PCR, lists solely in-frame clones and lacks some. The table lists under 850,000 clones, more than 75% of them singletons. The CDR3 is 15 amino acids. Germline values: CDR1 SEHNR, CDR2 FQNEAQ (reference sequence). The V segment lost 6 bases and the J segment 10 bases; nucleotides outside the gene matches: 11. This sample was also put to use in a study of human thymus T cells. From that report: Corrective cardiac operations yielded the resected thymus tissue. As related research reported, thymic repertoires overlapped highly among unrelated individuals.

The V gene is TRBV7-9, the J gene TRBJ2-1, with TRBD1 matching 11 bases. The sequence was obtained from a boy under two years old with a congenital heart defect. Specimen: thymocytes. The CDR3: CASSSRRTGGDEQFF. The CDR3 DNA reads TGTGCCAGCAGTTCCCGGAGGACAGGGGGCGACGAGCAGTTCTTC.